These T cell receptor beta chains were read from a single sample in a study of blood T cell repertoires in COVID-19. Some clones are missing from TCRdb's copy, which holds only in-frame ones; the method was immunoSEQ multiplex PCR. The sample consists of over 100,000 clones, approximately 92% of them appearing once. Sequenced sample: peripheral blood. The source is a woman between 45 and 60 years old with COVID-19, enrolled during active disease. The CDR3 runs from the conserved cysteine through the conserved F or W. The order of the fields is V gene, J gene, CDR3 protein.

TRBV5-1	TRBJ2-3	CASSRPWAEETEDTQYF
TRBV3-1/TRBV3-2	TRBJ2-3	CASSNGTSGTRGVDTQYF
TRBV6-2/TRBV6-3	TRBJ1-1	CASSYPDYSGTVNTEAFF
TRBV2	TRBJ1-6	CASSEDSSYNSPLHF
TRBV6-5	TRBJ2-7	CASTTESYEQYF
TRBV11-1	TRBJ2-6	CASSSNRAGANVLTF
TRBV10-3	TRBJ1-6	CAISESRGGTNSPLHF
TRBV6-5	TRBJ1-5	CASRGTGSQPQHF
TRBV6-5	TRBJ1-1	CASSMTVRTEAFF
TRBV11-3	TRBJ2-3	CASSLVAGLTSTDTQYF
TRBV3-1/TRBV3-2	TRBJ2-1	CASSQVLTSYNEQFF
TRBV9	TRBJ1-4	CASSLPGGTNEKLFF
TRBV4-1	TRBJ2-1	CASSQEASGGSYNEQFF
TRBV28	TRBJ1-5	CASSLGQGRQPQHF
TRBV7-2	TRBJ1-1	CASSLGLFSGAFF
TRBV7-9	TRBJ1-1	CASSLSDRNTEAFF
TRBV20-1	TRBJ2-6	CSASMDSVISGANVLTF
TRBV28	TRBJ1-6	CATSKLTRNSPLHF
TRBV6-1	TRBJ1-1	CASSELVNYMNTEAFF
TRBV7-2	TRBJ2-2	CASSLAPSLGPGELFF
TRBV13	TRBJ2-1	CASSLRGYNEQFF
TRBV5-5	TRBJ2-1	CASSLLAGTYNEQFF
TRBV7-8	TRBJ1-2	CASSYDRGGYTF
TRBV19	TRBJ1-4	CATSDGLINEKLFF
TRBV13	TRBJ2-5	CASSLRGRGQETQYF
TRBV5-4	TRBJ2-2	CASSWIGLAGTGELFF
TRBV5-4	TRBJ2-1	CASRAGLSPGDEQFF
TRBV12-3/TRBV12-4	TRBJ1-1	CASRITGGTEAFF
TRBV27	TRBJ2-1	CASSPPLSYSVEQFF
TRBV24-1	TRBJ1-4	CATSDLTAGQGEKLFF
TRBV5-5	TRBJ2-2	CASSFRRDVTGELFF
TRBV4-1	TRBJ1-3	CASSPGTPKKYSSGNTIYF
TRBV10-1	TRBJ1-1	CASSEGENTEAFF
TRBV7-9	TRBJ1-6	CASSSPPGQGNSPLHF
TRBV2	TRBJ1-4	CASSERQGTNEKLFF
TRBV7-2	TRBJ1-3	CASSPDRLLYSGNTIYF
TRBV5-6	TRBJ1-3	CASSPWGTAGNTIYF